This T cell receptor beta chain came from a study of blood T cell repertoires in COVID-19 (dated by TCRdb to the early 2020s). The study in broad terms: Collaborator samples came from the United States, Italy and Spain and covered acute and convalescent phases of COVID-19. The material from the prospective study consisted of cDNA or gDNA derived from T cells, B-cell-depleted T cells, or PBMCs. Deeply sampled blood TCRbeta repertoires from subjects exposed to, actively infected with, or recovered from COVID-19 were included in the dataset. A freely available public database, intended as a resource for researchers studying the immune response to SARS-CoV-2, is where the repertoires were released. Samples were obtained from the ongoing ImmuneRACE study (first 160 participants) and from 1,254 subjects provided by 6 global collaborators. Nearly every sample came with metadata listing a de-identified subject ID, COVID-19 status, age in years and sex. HLA class I and class II types, where available, came from metadata supplied by the sample provider rather than from assay-based typing.

A second Seattle source provided samples from volunteer blood donors who had recovered from COVID-19. Each collaborating institution followed its own protocols to collect whole blood in K2EDTA tubes. For TCRbeta analysis, collaborators shipped samples in one of three forms: frozen whole blood, isolated PBMCs, or DNA extracted from either of those sample types. TCRbeta CDR3 regions were amplified from genomic DNA using the immunoSEQ Assay, a bias-controlled multiplex PCR. The original methods were these. The number of nucleated cells in each sample was estimated from the amplification of reference gene primers within the assay. To quantify the absolute abundance of each unique TCRbeta CDR3 rearrangement, sequence reads were collapsed and filtered. For each sample, productive Simpson clonality was calculated as the square root of Simpson's diversity index over productive rearrangements. In its TCRdb copy, this immuneACCESS table keeps in-frame sequences only and misses some clones. Where compared with another copy, unresolved V genes explain less than half of these, and the others have no known cause. That table gives V, J and clone size, and the DNA gave D and trimming. The sample table holds 250,000 to 350,000 clones, of which 70% to 90% were seen once. In total, the top ten clones hold 6.5% to 9.5% of the sample.

As regards this clone: It has no known antigen specificity. It has no much larger one-base neighbor in the sample; base qualities were not kept.

Points the paper makes about the study in general: The quantity of clinical and demographic metadata differed by source and by participant and was supplied without curation.

The sequence came from a woman between 45 and 60 years old who had recovered from COVID-19. Sequenced: peripheral blood.

The CDR3 corresponds to CASSILPGQGVHEQYF. The DNA is as follows: TGTGCCAGTAGTATCTTACCGGGACAGGGGGTCCACGAGCAGTACTTC. This chain joins TRBV19 to TRBJ2-7; 11 nucleotides in the junction match TRBD1. Compared with germline, V lacks 3 bases and J lacks 5 bases; bases without a gene match: 9. Taken from cysteine to phenylalanine, the CDR3 has 16 residues. The only DNA kept is the CDR3, 48 bases in frame from the first base. Based on the germline V gene (reference sequence), the CDR1 and CDR2 sequences are LNHDA and SQIVND.